Listed below are T cell receptor beta chains from one sample, sequenced in a study of cytomegalovirus exposure and HLA in healthy donors. This table comes from immunoSEQ multiplex PCR, and its TCRdb copy is limited to in-frame clones, with some not included. This sample yields under 300,000 clones, of which 70% to 90% are seen a single time; roughly 1% belongs to the top ten. The material sequenced was PBMCs. Source of these receptors: a woman under 30 in good health and CMV-seronegative. Each CDR3 is given with its conserved first and last residue. A D gene is named only where the DNA matches it firmly. Part of the rows lack a size; the others show once, few, many or a class for expanded clones.

d_gene	j_gene	v_gene	abundance	CDR3aa	CDR3nt
NA	TRBJ2-3	TRBV19	NA	CASSIRASFTDTQYF	TGTGCCAGTAGTATTAGGGCTAGCTTCACAGATACGCAGTATTTT
TRBD1	TRBJ1-6	TRBV27	NA	CASSREGAGSTTSLHF	TGTGCCAGCAGTAGAGAGGGGGCAGGGAGCACGACGTCCCTCCACTTT
TRBD2	TRBJ2-2	TRBV27	NA	CASKVAGVGGELFF	TGTGCCAGCAAGGTAGCGGGAGTCGGCGGGGAGCTGTTTTTT
NA	TRBJ2-7	TRBV27	NA	CASSSPTTSSYEQYF	TGTGCCAGCAGTTCCCCGACTACGTCGTCCTACGAGCAGTACTTC
TRBD1	TRBJ1-2	TRBV25-1	NA	CASRRTGGDYGYTF	TGTGCCAGCAGGCGAACAGGGGGCGACTATGGCTACACCTTC
NA	TRBJ1-4	TRBV27	NA	CASSLSGGSEKLFF	TGTGCCAGCAGTTTATCGGGGGGTTCGGAAAAACTGTTTTTT
NA	TRBJ1-3	TRBV27	NA	CASSLSIGSGNTIYF	TGTGCCAGCAGTTTATCGATCGGGTCTGGAAACACCATATATTTT
TRBD2	TRBJ2-3	TRBV18	NA	CASSPGTSGSTDTQYF	TGTGCCAGCTCACCAGGGACTAGCGGGAGCACAGATACGCAGTATTTT
NA	TRBJ1-1	TRBV6-4	NA	CASRETGLDTEAFF	TGTGCCAGCAGGGAGACAGGCCTAGACACTGAAGCTTTCTTT
NA	TRBJ1-5	TRBV30	NA	CAWMVPKKQGNQPQHF	TGTGCCTGGATGGTCCCCAAGAAACAAGGCAATCAGCCCCAGCATTTT
TRBD2	TRBJ2-1	TRBV30	once	CAWFLAGERNEQFF	TGTGCCTGGTTCTTAGCGGGAGAACGTAATGAGCAGTTCTTC
NA	TRBJ1-1	TRBV19	once	CASSPGQMNTEAFF	TGTGCCAGTAGTCCAGGACAGATGAACACTGAAGCTTTCTTT
TRBD1	TRBJ1-1	TRBV2	NA	CATEGARNTEAFF	TGTGCCACAGAGGGGGCACGAAACACTGAAGCTTTCTTT
NA	TRBJ1-3	TRBV18	many	CASSPPGGVNSGNTIYF	TGTGCCAGCTCACCACCCGGAGGGGTAAACTCTGGAAACACCATATATTTT
NA	TRBJ1-1	TRBV13	NA	CASSLRPGMNTEAFF	TGTGCCAGCAGCTTACGTCCCGGGATGAACACTGAAGCTTTCTTT
TRBD1	TRBJ2-5	TRBV29-1	NA	CSVEYRDRAQETQYF	TGCAGCGTTGAATACCGGGACAGGGCTCAAGAGACCCAGTACTTC
NA	TRBJ1-5	TRBV6-1	few	CASNLQGSGNQPQHF	TGTGCCAGCAACTTACAGGGAAGCGGCAATCAGCCCCAGCATTTT
TRBD1	TRBJ2-7	TRBV7-2	NA	CASSFGQGVWNEQYF	TGTGCCAGCAGCTTCGGACAGGGAGTATGGAACGAGCAGTACTTC
NA	TRBJ2-7	TRBV7-8	NA	CASSPSQSSYEQYF	TGTGCCAGCAGCCCCTCACAGAGCTCCTACGAGCAGTACTTC
NA	TRBJ2-1	TRBV5-1	NA	CASSSRTANRDEQFF	TGCGCCAGCAGCTCAAGGACAGCTAATAGGGATGAGCAGTTCTTC
NA	TRBJ2-3	TRBV5-1	NA	CASSYDRQHTDTQYF	TGCGCCAGCAGCTATGACAGGCAACACACAGATACGCAGTATTTT
NA	TRBJ2-5	TRBV4-1	NA	CASSQARVETQYF	TGCGCCAGCAGCCAAGCCAGGGTAGAGACCCAGTACTTC
NA	TRBJ1-2	TRBV20-1	once	CSAAGDGYTF	TGCAGTGCAGCAGGGGATGGCTACACCTTC
NA	TRBJ2-7	TRBV4-3	once	CASSQDRSYEQYF	TGCGCCAGCAGCCAAGACAGGTCCTACGAGCAGTACTTC
TRBD2	TRBJ2-1	TRBV27	NA	CASSLVGTSGYNEQFF	TGTGCCAGCAGTTTGGTAGGGACTAGCGGCTACAATGAGCAGTTCTTC
NA	TRBJ1-2	TRBV5-1	NA	CASSLAGDPGYGYTF	TGCGCCAGCAGCTTGGCCGGTGATCCGGGCTATGGCTACACCTTC
TRBD2	TRBJ2-3	TRBV6-5	NA	CASSYGLARTDTQYF	TGTGCCAGCAGTTACGGACTAGCGAGAACAGATACGCAGTATTTT
TRBD1	TRBJ1-2	TRBV7-2	NA	CASSLDPVDRGMRGYTF	TGTGCCAGCAGCCTAGACCCCGTCGACAGGGGGATGAGGGGCTACACCTTC
TRBD1	TRBJ1-1	TRBV10-3	NA	CAIRPEQGTGASRTEAFF	TGTGCCATCAGGCCAGAACAGGGGACAGGTGCCTCGAGGACTGAAGCTTTCTTT
TRBD2	TRBJ2-2	TRBV7-9	few	CASSSREGGELFF	TGTGCCAGCAGCTCGAGGGAGGGCGGGGAGCTGTTTTTT
TRBD2	TRBJ2-1	TRBV27	NA	CASIGGLAFNEQFF	TGTGCCAGCATTGGGGGACTAGCGTTCAATGAGCAGTTCTTC
TRBD1	TRBJ2-1	TRBV27	NA	CASSVLGTAYNEQFF	TGTGCCAGCAGCGTCCTCGGGACAGCTTACAATGAGCAGTTCTTC
TRBD2	TRBJ2-5	TRBV10-3	NA	CAISERLASEETQYF	TGTGCCATCAGTGAGCGACTAGCGTCGGAGGAGACCCAGTACTTC
NA	TRBJ2-1	TRBV9	once	CASSVGGEDPYNEQFF	TGTGCCAGCAGCGTAGGGGGAGAAGACCCCTACAATGAGCAGTTCTTC
NA	TRBJ1-4	TRBV6-5	NA	CASRRGNSEKLFF	TGTGCCAGCAGGCGGGGAAACTCTGAAAAACTGTTTTTT
NA	TRBJ2-3	TRBV4-3	NA	CASSQDSVTDTQYF	TGCGCCAGCAGCCAAGATTCAGTCACAGATACGCAGTATTTT
NA	TRBJ2-7	TRBV14	NA	CASSQGGTYEQYF	TGTGCCAGCAGCCAAGGCGGAACCTACGAGCAGTACTTC
TRBD2	TRBJ2-2	TRBV13	NA	CASSLEYGTSVNTGELFF	TGTGCCAGCAGCTTGGAGTACGGGACTAGCGTTAACACCGGGGAGCTGTTTTTT